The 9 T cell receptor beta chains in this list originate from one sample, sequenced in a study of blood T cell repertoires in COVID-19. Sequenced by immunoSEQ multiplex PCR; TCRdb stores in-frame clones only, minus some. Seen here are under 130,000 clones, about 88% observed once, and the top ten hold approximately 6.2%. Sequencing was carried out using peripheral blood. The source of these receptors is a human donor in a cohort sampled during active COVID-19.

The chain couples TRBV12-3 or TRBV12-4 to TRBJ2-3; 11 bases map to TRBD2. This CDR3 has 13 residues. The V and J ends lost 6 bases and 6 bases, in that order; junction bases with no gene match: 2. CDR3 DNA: TGTGCCAGCAGCCTAGCGGGAGGCGATACGCAGTATTTT. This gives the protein CASSLAGGDTQYF.

The CDR3 nucleotides are TGTGCCAGCAGCTTACGGGCAGGGGATTACAATGAGCAGTTCTTC. It yields the protein CASSLRAGDYNEQFF. The chain carries TRBV7-2 and TRBJ2-1; D possibly corresponds to TRBD1 (6 bases). Per germline, CDR1 SGHTA and CDR2 FQGNSA. V was trimmed by 2 bases and J by 4 bases, leaving 12 bases between them. This CDR3 has 15 residues.

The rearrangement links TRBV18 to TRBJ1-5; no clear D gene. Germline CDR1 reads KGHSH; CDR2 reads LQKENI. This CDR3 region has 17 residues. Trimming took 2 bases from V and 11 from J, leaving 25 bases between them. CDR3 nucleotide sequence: TGTGCCAGCTCACCAACCCGGGCGGGCAGCGGGTTGGTGTCCCAGCATTTT. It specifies CASSPTRAGSGLVSQHF.

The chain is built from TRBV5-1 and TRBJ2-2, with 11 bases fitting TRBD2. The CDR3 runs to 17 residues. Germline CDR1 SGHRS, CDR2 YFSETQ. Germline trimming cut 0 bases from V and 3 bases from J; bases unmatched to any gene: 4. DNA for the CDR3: TGCGCCAGCAGCTTGGCTAGCGGGAGGTCGGACACCGGGGAGCTGTTTTTT. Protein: CASSLASGRSDTGELFF.

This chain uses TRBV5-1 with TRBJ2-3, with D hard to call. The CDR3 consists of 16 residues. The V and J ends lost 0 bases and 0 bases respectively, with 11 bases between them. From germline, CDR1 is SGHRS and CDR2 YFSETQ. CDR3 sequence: CASSLELTESTDTQYF. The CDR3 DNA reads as TGCGCCAGCAGCTTGGAACTCACAGAAAGCACAGATACGCAGTATTTT.

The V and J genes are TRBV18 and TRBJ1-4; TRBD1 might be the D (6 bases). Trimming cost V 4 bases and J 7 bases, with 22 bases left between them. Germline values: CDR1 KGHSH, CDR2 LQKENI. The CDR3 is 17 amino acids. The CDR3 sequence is CASSLSTQQGRGEKLFF. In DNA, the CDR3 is TGTGCCAGCTCACTCTCGACCCAACAGGGCCGGGGTGAAAAACTGTTTTTT.

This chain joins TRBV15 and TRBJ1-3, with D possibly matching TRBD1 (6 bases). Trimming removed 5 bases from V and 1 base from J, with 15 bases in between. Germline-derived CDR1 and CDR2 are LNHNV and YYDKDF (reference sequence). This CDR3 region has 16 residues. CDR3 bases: TGTGCCACCAGCGGATGGGAGGGGGATTCTGGAAACACCATATATTTT. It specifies CATSGWEGDSGNTIYF.

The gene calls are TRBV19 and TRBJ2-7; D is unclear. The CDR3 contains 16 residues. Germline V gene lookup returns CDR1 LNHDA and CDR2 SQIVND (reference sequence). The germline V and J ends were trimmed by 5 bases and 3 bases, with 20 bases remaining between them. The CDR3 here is CASSPRGVVISYEQYF. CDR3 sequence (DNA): TGTGCCAGTAGTCCCCGTGGAGTAGTTATCAGCTACGAGCAGTACTTC.

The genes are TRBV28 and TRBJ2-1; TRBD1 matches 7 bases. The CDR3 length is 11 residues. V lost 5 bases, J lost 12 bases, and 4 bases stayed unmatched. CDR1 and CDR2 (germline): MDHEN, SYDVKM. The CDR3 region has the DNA TGTGCCAGCAGTCCCGGACAGGTGCAGTTCTTC. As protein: CASSPGQVQFF.